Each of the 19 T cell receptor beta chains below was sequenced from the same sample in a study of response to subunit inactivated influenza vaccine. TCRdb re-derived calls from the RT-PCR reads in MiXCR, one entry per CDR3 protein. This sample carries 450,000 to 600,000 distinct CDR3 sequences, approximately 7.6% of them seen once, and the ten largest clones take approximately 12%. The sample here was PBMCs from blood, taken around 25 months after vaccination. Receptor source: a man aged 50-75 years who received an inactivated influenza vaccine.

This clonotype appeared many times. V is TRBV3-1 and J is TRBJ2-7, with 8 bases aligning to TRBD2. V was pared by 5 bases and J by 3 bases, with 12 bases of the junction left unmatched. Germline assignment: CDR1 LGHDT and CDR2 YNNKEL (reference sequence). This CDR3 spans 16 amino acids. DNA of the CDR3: TGTGCCAGCAGCGCCCGCCCTAGCGGGTACTACTACGAGCAGTACTTC. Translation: CASSARPSGYYYEQYF.

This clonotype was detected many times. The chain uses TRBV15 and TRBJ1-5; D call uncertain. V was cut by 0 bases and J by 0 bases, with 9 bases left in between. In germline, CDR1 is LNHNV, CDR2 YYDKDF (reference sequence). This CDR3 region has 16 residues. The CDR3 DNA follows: TGTGCCACCAGCAGAGATAATGGCTATAGCAATCAGCCCCAGCATTTT. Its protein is CATSRDNGYSNQPQHF.

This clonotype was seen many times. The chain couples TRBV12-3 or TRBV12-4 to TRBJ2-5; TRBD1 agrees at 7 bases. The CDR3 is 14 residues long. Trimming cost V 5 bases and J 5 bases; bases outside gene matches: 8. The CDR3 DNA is TGTGCCAGCAGTCGCGACAGGGTATTCGAGACCCAGTACTTC. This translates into CASSRDRVFETQYF.

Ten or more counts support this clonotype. The DNA for the CDR3 is TGCGCCAGCAGCCCGGAATCCCCCGGGACTCAAGAGACCCAGTACTTC. Translated, it gives CASSPESPGTQETQYF. The rearrangement uses TRBV5-1 and TRBJ2-5; the D gene is possibly TRBD2 (6 bases). Germline lookup yields CDR1 SGHRS and CDR2 YFSETQ. V shed 4 bases and J shed 2 bases, with 18 bases lying between them. The CDR3 spans 16 residues.

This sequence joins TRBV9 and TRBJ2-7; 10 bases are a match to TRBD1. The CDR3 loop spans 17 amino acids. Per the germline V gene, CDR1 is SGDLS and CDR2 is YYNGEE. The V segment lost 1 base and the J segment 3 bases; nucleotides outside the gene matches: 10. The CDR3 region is CASSVSPGRDRGYEQYF. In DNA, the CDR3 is TGTGCCAGCAGCGTATCACCTGGCCGGGACAGGGGCTACGAGCAGTACTTC.

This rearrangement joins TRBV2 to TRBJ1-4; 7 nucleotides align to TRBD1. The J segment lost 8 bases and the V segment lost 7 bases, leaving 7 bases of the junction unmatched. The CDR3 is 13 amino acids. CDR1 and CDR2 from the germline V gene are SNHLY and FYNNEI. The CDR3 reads CASNRRGREKLFF. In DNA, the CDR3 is TGTGCCAGCAATCGGAGGGGGCGAGAAAAACTGTTTTTT. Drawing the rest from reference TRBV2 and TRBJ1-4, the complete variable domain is EPEVTQTPSHQVTQMGQEVILRCVPISNHLYFYWYRQILGQKVEFLVSFYNNEISEKSEIFDDQFSVERPDGSNFTLKIRSTKLEDSAMYFCASNRRGREKLFFGSGTQLSVL.

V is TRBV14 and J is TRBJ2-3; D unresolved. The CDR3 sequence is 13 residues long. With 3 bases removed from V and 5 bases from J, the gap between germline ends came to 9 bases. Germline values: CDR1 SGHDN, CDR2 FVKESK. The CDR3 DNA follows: TGTGCCAGCAGCCACATTCTGGGAGATACGCAGTATTTT. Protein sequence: CASSHILGDTQYF. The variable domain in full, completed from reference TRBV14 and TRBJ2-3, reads EAGVTQFPSHSVIEKGQTVTLRCDPISGHDNLYWYRRVMGKEIKFLLHFVKESKQDESGMPNNRFLAERTGGTYSTLKVQPAELEDSGVYFCASSHILGDTQYFGPGTRLTVL.

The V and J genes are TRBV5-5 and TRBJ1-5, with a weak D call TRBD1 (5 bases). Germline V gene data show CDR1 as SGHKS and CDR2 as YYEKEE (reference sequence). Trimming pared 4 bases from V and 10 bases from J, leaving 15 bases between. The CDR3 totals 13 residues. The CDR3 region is CASSVTDNLPQHF. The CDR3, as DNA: TGTGCCAGCAGCGTGACAGACAATCTTCCCCAGCATTTT.

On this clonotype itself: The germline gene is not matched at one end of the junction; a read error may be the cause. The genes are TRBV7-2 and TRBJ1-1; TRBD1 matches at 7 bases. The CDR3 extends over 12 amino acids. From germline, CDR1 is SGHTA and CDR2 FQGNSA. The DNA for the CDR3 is TGTGCCAGCAGTTTAGCGGGACAGAAAGCTTTCTTT. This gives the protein CASSLAGQKAFF.

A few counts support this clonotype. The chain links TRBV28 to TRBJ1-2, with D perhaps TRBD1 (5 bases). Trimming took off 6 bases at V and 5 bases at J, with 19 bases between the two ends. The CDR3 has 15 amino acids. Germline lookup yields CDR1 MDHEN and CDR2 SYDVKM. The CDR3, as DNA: TGTGCCAGCAGGAAGACCGGGACCAGAGGGTATGGCTACACCTTC. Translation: CASRKTGTRGYGYTF.

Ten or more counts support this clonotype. For the CDR3, the DNA is TGTGCCAGCGCCCCTAGCGGGAGGTTCGGAAATGAGCAGTTCTTC. It is translated as CASAPSGRFGNEQFF. The V and J genes are TRBV7-9 and TRBJ2-1, with 11 bases lining up with TRBD2. Per germline, CDR1 SEHNR and CDR2 FQNEAQ (reference sequence). The CDR3 consists of 15 residues. The V segment lost 8 bases and the J segment 7 bases; nucleotides outside the gene matches: 10.

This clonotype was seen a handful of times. In DNA form, the CDR3 reads TGTGCCAGCAGTGAGTTCCGGGGAGAGACCCAGTACTTC. As protein: CASSEFRGETQYF. This chain links TRBV6-1 with TRBJ2-5, with a weak D call TRBD2 (5 bases). This CDR3 has 13 residues. Germline V gene data show CDR1 as MNHNS and CDR2 as SASEGT. The germline V and J ends were trimmed by 3 bases and 4 bases, with 9 bases remaining between them.

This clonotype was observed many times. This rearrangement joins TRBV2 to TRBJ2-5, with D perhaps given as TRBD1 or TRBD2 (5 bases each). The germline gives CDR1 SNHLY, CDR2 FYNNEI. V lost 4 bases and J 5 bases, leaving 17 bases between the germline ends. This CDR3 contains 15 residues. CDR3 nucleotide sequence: TGTGCCAGCAGTGGGGACCTCATAAGGACGGAGACCCAGTACTTC. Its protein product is CASSGDLIRTETQYF.

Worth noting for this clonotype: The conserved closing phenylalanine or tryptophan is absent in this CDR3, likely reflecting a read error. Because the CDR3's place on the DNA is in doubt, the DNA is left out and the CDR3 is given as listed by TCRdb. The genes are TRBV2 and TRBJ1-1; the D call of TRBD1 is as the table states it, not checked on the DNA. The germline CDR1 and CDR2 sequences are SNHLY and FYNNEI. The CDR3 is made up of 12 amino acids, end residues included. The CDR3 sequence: CASSEAPGQGLP.

CDR3 DNA sequence: TGTGCCAGCAGCCACGTCGGGGGAAGGACAGATACGCAGTATTTT. It is translated as CASSHVGGRTDTQYF. The chain couples TRBV11-2 to TRBJ2-3; D possibly corresponds to TRBD2 (6 bases). Germline CDR1 reads SGHAT; CDR2 reads FQNNGV. The CDR3 is made up of 15 amino acids. Trimming removed 5 bases at V and 3 bases at J, with 15 bases between. The full variable domain, with the rest looked up from reference TRBV11-2 and TRBJ2-3, is EAGVAQSPRYKIIEKRQSVAFWCNPISGHATLYWYQQILGQGPKLLIQFQNNGVVDDSQLPKDRFSAERLKGVDSTLKIQPAKLEDSAVYLCASSHVGGRTDTQYFGPGTRLTVL.

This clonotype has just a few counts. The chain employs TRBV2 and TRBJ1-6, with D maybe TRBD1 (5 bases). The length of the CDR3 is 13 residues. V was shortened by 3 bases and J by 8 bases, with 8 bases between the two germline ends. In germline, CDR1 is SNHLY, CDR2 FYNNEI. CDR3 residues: CASSDREYSPLHF. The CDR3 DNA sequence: TGTGCCAGCAGTGACAGGGAGTATTCACCCCTCCACTTT.

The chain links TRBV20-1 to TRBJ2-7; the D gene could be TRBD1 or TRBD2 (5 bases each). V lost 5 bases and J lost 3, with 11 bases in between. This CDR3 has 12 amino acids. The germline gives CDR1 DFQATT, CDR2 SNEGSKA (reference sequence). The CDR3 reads CSAPGDHYEQYF. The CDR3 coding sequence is TGCAGTGCTCCCGGGGACCACTACGAGCAGTACTTC.

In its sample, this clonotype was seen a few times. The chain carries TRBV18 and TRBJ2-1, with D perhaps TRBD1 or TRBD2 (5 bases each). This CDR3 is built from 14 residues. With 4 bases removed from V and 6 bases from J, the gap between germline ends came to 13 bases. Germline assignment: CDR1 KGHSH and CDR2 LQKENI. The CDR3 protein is CASSRDELPNEQFF. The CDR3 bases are TGTGCCAGCTCACGGGACGAATTGCCCAATGAGCAGTTCTTC.

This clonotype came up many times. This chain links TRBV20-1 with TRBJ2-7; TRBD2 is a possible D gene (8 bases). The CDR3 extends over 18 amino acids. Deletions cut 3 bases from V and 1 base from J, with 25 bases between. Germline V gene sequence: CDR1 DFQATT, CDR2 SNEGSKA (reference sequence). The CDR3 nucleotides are TGCAGTGCTAGTATGCCGGGAGGGGGCTGGGGACCGTCCTACGAGCAGTACTTC. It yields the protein CSASMPGGGWGPSYEQYF.